The clone carrying this T cell receptor beta chain was observed a few times. Its target is unknown. Unique molecular identifiers were incorporated into the prepared TCRbeta library. TCRdb itself ran the PCR reads through MiXCR, one entry per CDR3 protein. The data contain hundreds of thousands of distinct CDR3 sequences, more than 20% of them singletons. This sample was included in a study of T-cell reconstitution after alpha-beta-depleted transplantation in children. Study-wide points: Among T cells one year after transplant, newly produced cells accounted for most counts and diversity. Some patients' high day-60 TCRbeta diversity was traced to surviving recipient T cells and thymic progenitors. There were reportedly several hundred expanded graft clones from which alpha-beta T cells came about two months after transplant.

Germline-derived CDR1 and CDR2 are SQVTM and ANQGSEA. V was pared by 3 bases and J by 5 bases, with 14 bases between. The CDR3 has 14 amino acids. The specimen comprised PBMCs, sampled before TCRalphabeta/CD19-depleted stem cell transplant. This clonotype originated in a girl aged 2-15 years with Fanconi anemia, due to receive a stem cell transplant. J is TRBJ2-1 and V is TRBV29-1; a possible D gene is TRBD1 (6 bases). The DNA for the CDR3 is TGCAGCGTTGAGGGCAGGGGTTTAAACAATGAGCAGTTCTTC. The encoded protein is CSVEGRGLNNEQFF.